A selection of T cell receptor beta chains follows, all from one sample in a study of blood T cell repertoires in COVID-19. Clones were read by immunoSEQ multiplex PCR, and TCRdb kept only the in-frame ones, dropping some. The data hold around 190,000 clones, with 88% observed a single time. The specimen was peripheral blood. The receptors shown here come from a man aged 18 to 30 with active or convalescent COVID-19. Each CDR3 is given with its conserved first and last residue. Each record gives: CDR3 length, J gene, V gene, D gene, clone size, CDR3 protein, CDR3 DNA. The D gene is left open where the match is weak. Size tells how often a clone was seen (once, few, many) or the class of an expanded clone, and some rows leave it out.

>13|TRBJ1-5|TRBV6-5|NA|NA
CASSYSSGQPQHF
TGTGCCAGCAGTTACTCAAGCGGTCAGCCCCAGCATTTT
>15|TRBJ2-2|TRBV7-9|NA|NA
CASSLTQINTGELFF
TGTGCCAGCAGCTTAACACAGATAAACACCGGGGAGCTGTTTTTT
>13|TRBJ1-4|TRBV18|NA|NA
CASSPVGDEKLFF
TGTGCCAGCTCACCCGTCGGAGATGAAAAACTGTTTTTT
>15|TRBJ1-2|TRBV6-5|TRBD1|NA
CASSPQGAVNYGYTF
TGTGCCAGCAGTCCGCAGGGGGCTGTCAACTATGGCTACACCTTC
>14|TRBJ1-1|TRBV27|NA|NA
CASRPPQDATEAFF
TGTGCCAGCCGTCCTCCACAGGATGCCACTGAAGCTTTCTTT
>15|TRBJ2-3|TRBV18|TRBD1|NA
CASSPGQGVSTTQYF
TGTGCCAGCTCACCGGGACAGGGGGTATCGACGACGCAGTATTTT
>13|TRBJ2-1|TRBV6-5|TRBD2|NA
CASSVFGGSEQFF
TGTGCCAGCAGCGTTTTCGGGGGGAGTGAGCAGTTCTTC
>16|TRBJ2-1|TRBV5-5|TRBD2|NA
CASSLPSGGALDEQFF
TGTGCCAGCAGCTTGCCTAGCGGGGGGGCCTTAGATGAGCAGTTCTTC
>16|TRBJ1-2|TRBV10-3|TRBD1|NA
CAISEKSVAGGDGYTF
TGTGCCATCAGTGAAAAGAGCGTGGCAGGGGGCGATGGCTACACCTTC
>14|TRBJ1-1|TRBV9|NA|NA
CASSVTALNTEAFF
TGTGCCAGCAGCGTGACAGCTTTGAACACTGAAGCTTTCTTT
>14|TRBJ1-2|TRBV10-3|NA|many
CAISESFGQHGYTF
TGTGCCATCAGTGAGTCCTTCGGTCAACATGGCTACACCTTC
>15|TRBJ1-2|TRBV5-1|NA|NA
CASSLDAGSDYGYTF
TGCGCCAGCAGCTTGGATGCGGGGTCAGACTATGGCTACACCTTC
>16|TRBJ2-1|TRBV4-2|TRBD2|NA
CASSQDPTSGYNEQFF
TGTGCCAGCAGCCAAGACCCGACTAGCGGATACAATGAGCAGTTCTTC
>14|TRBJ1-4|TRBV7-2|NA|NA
CASSWTVGNEKLFF
TGTGCCAGCAGCTGGACAGTGGGCAATGAAAAACTGTTTTTT
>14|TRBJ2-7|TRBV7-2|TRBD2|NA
CASSLVTSGGGQYF
TGTGCCAGCAGCTTAGTCACTAGCGGTGGTGGGCAGTACTTC
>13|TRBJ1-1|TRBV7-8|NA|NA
CASSRGLSTEAFF
TGTGCCAGCAGCCGAGGACTCAGCACTGAAGCTTTCTTT
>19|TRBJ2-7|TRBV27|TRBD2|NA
CASSLWLRPRGGGAYEQYF
TGTGCCAGCAGTTTATGGTTACGCCCTCGCGGCGGGGGAGCCTACGAGCAGTACTTC
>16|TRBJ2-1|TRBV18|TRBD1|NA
CASSPPGWDRGNEQFF
TGTGCCAGCTCACCACCTGGGTGGGACAGGGGCAATGAGCAGTTCTTC